The next 17 T cell receptor beta chains were all read from a single sample in a study of OX40 agonist ivuxolimab in advanced cancers. The table came from immunoSEQ multiplex PCR; TCRdb's copy has only in-frame clones and leaves some out. Among about 61,000 clones listed, about four fifths were seen once. The sample here was CD4+ or CD8+ T cells sorted from blood, taken in a trial of the OX40 agonist ivuxolimab. Receptors were obtained from an adult with an advanced solid tumor such as melanoma, head and neck, liver or kidney cancer.

The V call is TRBV6-5, the J call TRBJ1-6; unclear D gene. The germline gives CDR1 MNHEY, CDR2 SVGAGI. There are 12 residues in the CDR3. V was cut by 6 bases and J by 5 bases, with 5 bases left in between. The DNA for the CDR3 is TGTGCCAGCAGCAACAATAATTCACCCCTCCACTTT. Translating it yields CASSNNNSPLHF.

The chain recombines TRBV14 with TRBJ2-3; D tentatively fits TRBD1 or TRBD2 (5 bases each). Germline values: CDR1 SGHDN, CDR2 FVKESK. With 4 bases removed from V and 1 base from J, the gap between germline ends came to 12 bases. The CDR3 runs 15 residues. DNA of the CDR3: TGTGCCAGCAGCCTCGGGACGATCGGCACAGATACGCAGTATTTT. Translated: CASSLGTIGTDTQYF.

CDR3 in amino acids: CASSPRLAKSTDTQYF. CDR3 in DNA: TGTGCCAGCAGCCCGCGACTAGCGAAGAGCACAGATACGCAGTATTTT. The rearrangement links TRBV7-7 to TRBJ2-3; 8 nucleotides match TRBD2. The CDR3 covers 16 residues. From germline, CDR1 is SSHAT and CDR2 FNYEAQ (reference sequence). Trimming cost V 5 bases and J 0 bases; bases outside gene matches: 7. The complete variable domain, with remaining parts taken from reference TRBV7-7 and TRBJ2-3, reads GAGVSQSPRYKVTKRGQDVTLRCDPISSHATLYWYQQALGQGPEFLTYFNYEAQPDKSGLPSDRFSAERPEGSISTLTIQRTEQRDSAMYRCASSPRLAKSTDTQYFGPGTRLTVL.

CDR3 DNA sequence: TGTGCCAGCAGCTGGGACAGGGGCCAAGAGACCCAGTACTTC. Protein: CASSWDRGQETQYF. V usage is TRBV27 and J usage is TRBJ2-5; 10 nucleotides line up with TRBD1. Trimming took 6 bases from V and 1 from J; bases not matched to a gene: 2. Looked up from germline, CDR1 is MNHEY and CDR2 is SMNVEV (reference sequence). The CDR3 totals 14 residues.

The chain links TRBV6-4 to TRBJ2-7, with D tentatively TRBD1 (5 bases). The CDR3 consists of 14 residues. Germline V lookup: CDR1 MRHNA, CDR2 SNTAGT. The V end lost 5 bases, the J end lost 5 bases, and 16 bases lay between the germline ends. The CDR3 region has the DNA TGTGCCAGCAGTACGGAAGTTGGGGCCGACGAGCAGTACTTC. Its protein product is CASSTEVGADEQYF.

Written as DNA, the CDR3 is TGTGCCAGCAGAGCGGGAGGCGACGAGCAGTACTTC. The encoded protein is CASRAGGDEQYF. V gene TRBV2 combines with J gene TRBJ2-7, with 9 bases that match TRBD2. CDR1 is SNHLY, CDR2 FYNNEI, per germline. After removal of 6 bases from V and 5 bases from J, the junction contained 2 bases not matched to a gene. This CDR3 region has 12 residues.

This clone appeared a single time. The J gene is TRBJ2-1, the V gene TRBV10-1, with 8 bases matching TRBD2. The CDR3 covers 16 residues. V shed 6 bases, J shed 4 bases, and the junction held 11 bases outside the gene matches. Germline V gives CDR1 WNHNN, CDR2 SYGVQD (reference sequence). CDR3 amino acids: CASSPSLAGIYNEQFF. The CDR3 bases are TGCGCCAGCAGCCCCTCGCTAGCGGGCATTTACAATGAGCAGTTCTTC.

V gene TRBV5-1 combines with J gene TRBJ2-3, with D possibly TRBD2 on 6 matching bases. The germline V gene encodes CDR1 SGHRS and CDR2 YFSETQ. V was shortened by 0 bases and J by 5 bases, with 13 bases between the two germline ends. The CDR3 runs to 15 residues. The CDR3, as DNA: TGCGCCAGCAGCTTGGCGGCGGGAACACGAGATACGCAGTATTTT. Its protein is CASSLAAGTRDTQYF.

V is TRBV27 and J is TRBJ2-3, with D unresolved. Looked up from germline, CDR1 is MNHEY and CDR2 is SMNVEV (reference sequence). This CDR3 comprises 13 residues. Trimming shortened V by 3 bases and J by 1 base, and 5 bases separated the two germline ends. CDR3 bases: TGTGCCAGCAGTTTCGGACGCACAGATACGCAGTATTTT. Amino acids: CASSFGRTDTQYF.

This sequence joins TRBV29-1 and TRBJ1-1; D ambiguous. V shed 6 bases and J shed 1 base, with 15 bases lying between them. Germline CDR1 and CDR2: SQVTM and ANQGSEA. This CDR3 spans 14 amino acids. The CDR3 loop is CSVGQRQGNTEAFF. The CDR3 DNA reads TGCAGCGTAGGTCAGCGGCAAGGGAACACTGAAGCTTTCTTT.

The J gene is TRBJ2-1, the V gene TRBV2; the match to TRBD2 covers 8 bases. There are 14 residues in the CDR3. V shed 5 bases and J 8 bases; nucleotides not matched to a gene: 8. Germline CDR1 is SNHLY and CDR2 is FYNNEI. CDR3 nucleotides: TGTGCCAGCAGTTACCGGGAGGGCCGTTATGAGCAGTTCTTC. It yields the protein CASSYREGRYEQFF.

The V call is TRBV5-6, the J call TRBJ1-5; D possibly corresponds to TRBD1 (5 bases). Germline V gives CDR1 SGHDT, CDR2 YYEEEE. This CDR3 is 14 amino acids long. Trimming took 4 bases from V and 5 from J, leaving 13 bases between them. CDR3 bases: TGTGCCAGCAGCGACTCGGGACGGGATCAGCCCCAGCATTTT. Translation: CASSDSGRDQPQHF.

The J gene is TRBJ1-1, the V gene TRBV18; D unresolved. This CDR3 has 13 residues. From germline, CDR1 is KGHSH and CDR2 LQKENI. V shed 6 bases and J shed 0 bases, with 8 bases lying between them. The CDR3 loop is CASSPSMNTEAFF. CDR3 DNA: TGTGCCAGCTCTCCCTCTATGAACACTGAAGCTTTCTTT.

The count of this clone is one. The chain links TRBV27 to TRBJ1-2, with 8 nucleotides matching TRBD1. CDR1 is MNHEY, CDR2 SMNVEV, per germline (reference sequence). The ends lost 3 bases at V and 4 bases at J; junction bases unmatched: 1. The CDR3 has 13 residues. The CDR3, as DNA: TGTGCCAGCAGTTTCGACAGGGGCTATGGCTACACCTTC. Residues: CASSFDRGYGYTF.

V and J are TRBV6-5 and TRBJ1-2, with D maybe TRBD1 (5 bases). The CDR3 has 13 amino acids. Germline CDR1 is MNHEY and CDR2 is SVGAGI. V lost 6 bases and J lost 2, with 10 bases in between. CDR3: CASRTTVNYGYTF. The CDR3 nucleotides read TGTGCCAGCAGGACGACAGTGAACTATGGCTACACCTTC.

The chain is built from TRBV4-1 and TRBJ2-7; 12 nucleotides line up with TRBD2. This CDR3 comprises 17 residues. The trim removed 1 base at V and 3 bases at J, leaving 7 bases unmatched. Germline lookup yields CDR1 MGHRA and CDR2 YSYEKL. The CDR3 protein is CASSQAGTSGPNYEQYF. CDR3 coding DNA: TGCGCCAGCAGCCAAGCCGGGACTAGCGGGCCGAACTACGAGCAGTACTTC.

The chain links TRBV7-2 to TRBJ2-4, with D perhaps matching TRBD1 or TRBD2 (5 bases each). The germline V and J ends were trimmed by 6 bases and 0 bases, with 9 bases remaining between them. Germline-derived CDR1 and CDR2 are SGHTA and FQGNSA. This CDR3 is built from 14 residues. This CDR3 is CASREGLAKNIQYF. CDR3 sequence (DNA): TGTGCCAGCAGAGAGGGGCTAGCCAAAAACATTCAGTACTTC.